This is a list of T cell receptor beta chains from one sample in a study of T cells after yellow fever vaccination. One entry per CDR3 protein, called by TCRdb with MiXCR from the 5' RACE reads. The sample shows over 70,000 distinct CDR3 sequences, roughly 7.7% of them seen only once. Here the sequenced sample was CD8+ T cells sorted from PBMCs, taken on the day of the yellow fever booster vaccination. The receptors here all came from a man aged 30-40 years who received the YFV17D yellow fever vaccine. Both conserved end residues are part of each CDR3. The D gene is left open where the match is weak. Some rows have no size entry. The others give once, few or many, or a class for an expanded clone.

>many|TRBD2|TRBV13|TRBJ2-4
CASSLSGRDVKNIQYF
TGTGCCAGCAGTTTGAGCGGGAGGGATGTCAAAAACATTCAGTACTTC
>-|-|TRBV5-4|TRBJ2-1
CASSFMAGSNEQFF
TGTGCCAGCAGCTTTATGGCGGGTAGCAATGAGCAGTTCTTC
>-|TRBD2|TRBV20-1|TRBJ2-2
CSSRDRGRGTGELFF
TGCAGTTCTAGAGATCGCGGGAGAGGGACCGGGGAGCTGTTTTTT
>few|TRBD1|TRBV27|TRBJ1-2
CASSSTPTGEMFDGYTF
TGTGCCAGCAGTTCCACCCCGACAGGGGAGATGTTCGATGGCTACACCTTC
>few|TRBD2|TRBV2|TRBJ2-4
CASSPLGGVKNIQYF
TGTGCCAGCAGCCCCCTGGGAGGGGTAAAAAACATTCAGTACTTC
>-|-|TRBV9|TRBJ2-3
CASSVGEGSTDTQYF
TGTGCCAGCAGCGTAGGCGAAGGGAGCACAGATACGCAGTATTTT
>few|TRBD2|TRBV27|TRBJ2-7
CASSRTRTYEQYF
TGTGCCAGCAGTAGGACTAGGACCTACGAGCAGTACTTC
>many|TRBD2|TRBV7-2|TRBJ2-7
CASSWDYSYEQYF
TGTGCCAGCAGCTGGGACTACTCCTACGAGCAGTACTTC
>many|-|TRBV6-5|TRBJ2-7
CASSRDTFYEQYF
TGTGCCAGCAGTCGGGACACCTTCTACGAGCAGTACTTC
>few|TRBD2|TRBV5-5|TRBJ2-5
CASSSSGGEEETQYF
TGTGCCAGCAGCTCTAGCGGAGGGGAGGAAGAGACCCAGTACTTC
>-|TRBD1|TRBV7-8|TRBJ2-1
CASSPHHGTGSLNEQFF
TGTGCCAGCAGCCCACACCACGGGACAGGGAGCTTGAATGAGCAGTTCTTC
>-|TRBD1|TRBV13|TRBJ2-1
CASSLGQTLYNEQFF
TGTGCCAGCAGCTTGGGACAGACCCTCTACAATGAGCAGTTCTTC
>few|TRBD1|TRBV7-2|TRBJ2-7
CASIPAGQGKSYEQYF
TGTGCCAGCATCCCCGCGGGACAGGGAAAGTCCTACGAGCAGTACTTC
>once|-|TRBV19|TRBJ1-5
CASSGWSRLGYQPQHF
TGTGCCAGTAGTGGTTGGAGCAGGCTGGGGTATCAGCCCCAGCATTTT
>-|-|TRBV18|TRBJ2-7
CASSPKGYEQYF
TGTGCCAGCTCACCAAAGGGGTACGAGCAGTACTTC
>-|-|TRBV3-1|TRBJ2-1
CASSQDLPPRSYNEQFF
TGTGCCAGCAGCCAAGATCTTCCCCCGAGATCCTACAATGAGCAGTTCTTC
>-|-|TRBV6-5|TRBJ2-7
CASSYSYEGGYEQYF
TGTGCCAGCAGTTACTCGTACGAAGGGGGCTACGAGCAGTACTTC
>many|-|TRBV9|TRBJ1-1
CASSVAPPGRYTEAFF
TGTGCCAGCAGCGTAGCCCCGCCAGGGAGATACACTGAAGCTTTCTTT
>few|-|TRBV5-5|TRBJ2-1
CASSFAAPEQFF
TGTGCCAGCAGCTTCGCGGCCCCTGAGCAGTTCTTC
>many|-|TRBV5-1|TRBJ2-1
CASSLVSGADEQFF
TGCGCCAGCAGCTTGGTATCGGGGGCCGATGAGCAGTTCTTC
>many|-|TRBV24-1|TRBJ2-1
CATTFAGEQFF
TGTGCCACTACCTTCGCGGGAGAGCAGTTCTTC
>few|-|TRBV10-2|TRBJ1-2
CASSGPRAPGYTF
TGCGCCAGCAGTGGGCCGAGAGCCCCTGGCTACACCTTC
>-|-|TRBV10-3|TRBJ1-1
CAISESDGGGNTEAFF
TGTGCCATCAGTGAGTCGGACGGCGGGGGGAACACTGAAGCTTTCTTT
>-|TRBD2|TRBV27|TRBJ2-7
CASTPGGASYEQYF
TGTGCCAGCACCCCGGGGGGGGCCTCCTACGAGCAGTACTTC
>few|TRBD1|TRBV9|TRBJ2-1
CASSKRTGGDNEQFF
TGTGCCAGCAGCAAACGGACAGGGGGGGACAATGAGCAGTTCTTC
>many|-|TRBV27|TRBJ1-1
CASSFGGNTEAFF
TGTGCCAGCAGTTTTGGCGGGAACACTGAAGCTTTCTTT
>few|-|TRBV2|TRBJ2-2
CANIFWNTGELFF
TGTGCCAACATTTTCTGGAACACCGGGGAGCTGTTTTTT
>many|TRBD1|TRBV18|TRBJ2-7
CASSSITGDLGEQYF
TGTGCCAGCTCATCGATAACAGGGGATCTGGGCGAGCAGTACTTC
>many|-|TRBV20-1|TRBJ2-5
CSAEFPGLLQETQYF
TGCAGTGCTGAGTTTCCGGGACTGTTACAAGAGACCCAGTACTTC
>-|-|TRBV7-9|TRBJ1-3
CAPARDTIYF
TGTGCCCCAGCTAGGGACACCATATATTTT
>-|-|TRBV7-2|TRBJ2-3
CASSSMTQGDTQYF
TGTGCCAGCAGCTCTATGACACAAGGAGATACGCAGTATTTT
>few|-|TRBV27|TRBJ2-7
CASRGEQYF
TGTGCCAGCAGAGGCGAGCAGTACTTC
>few|-|TRBV7-3|TRBJ2-1
CASSLRGNEQFF
TGTGCCAGCAGCTTACGGGGGAATGAGCAGTTCTTC
>few|-|TRBV4-3|TRBJ1-1
CASSPKTGEAFF
TGCGCCAGCAGCCCCAAGACAGGTGAAGCTTTCTTT
>-|TRBD1|TRBV20-1|TRBJ1-5
CSAPSGQGNQPHHF
TGCAGTGCTCCTTCGGGACAGGGTAATCAGCCCCATCATTTT
>-|-|TRBV2|TRBJ2-2
CASSEGQERTGELFF
TGTGCCAGCAGTGAAGGCCAGGAACGGACCGGGGAGCTGTTTTTT
>few|-|TRBV25-1|TRBJ2-2
CASSGRTSGELFF
TGTGCCAGCAGTGGGAGGACGTCCGGGGAGCTGTTTTTT
>-|TRBD1|TRBV3-1|TRBJ2-2
CASSPGGHRGSGELFF
TGTGCCAGCAGCCCCGGTGGGCACAGGGGCTCCGGGGAGCTGTTTTTT
>many|-|TRBV12-3/TRBV12-4|TRBJ2-1
CASSPWSGEQFF
TGTGCCAGCAGCCCCTGGTCGGGTGAGCAGTTCTTC
>many|-|TRBV4-2|TRBJ2-7
CASSQDPGSSYEQYF
TGTGCCAGCAGCCAAGATCCTGGAAGCTCCTACGAGCAGTACTTC
>-|-|TRBV28|TRBJ1-1
CASSLTNTEAFF
TGTGCCAGCAGTTTAACGAACACTGAAGCTTTCTTT
>few|-|TRBV20-1|TRBJ2-7
CSAREGPMEQYF
TGCAGTGCTAGAGAGGGACCTATGGAGCAGTACTTC
>-|-|TRBV10-2|TRBJ2-7
CASRVDTSYEQYF
TGCGCCAGCAGAGTTGACACCTCCTACGAGCAGTACTTC
>few|TRBD1|TRBV9|TRBJ1-4
CASSVAGGDEKLFF
TGTGCCAGCAGCGTAGCAGGGGGCGATGAAAAACTGTTTTTT
>few|-|TRBV7-7|TRBJ2-5
CASSSSAGSGETQYF
TGTGCTAGCAGCTCGAGCGCCGGGAGTGGCGAGACCCAGTACTTC
>-|-|TRBV5-1|TRBJ1-4
CASRERGGAEEKLVF
TGCGCCAGCAGAGAGAGGGGAGGAGCGGAAGAAAAACTGGTTTTT
>few|TRBD2|TRBV6-5|TRBJ2-7
CASSSTSGTSYEQYF
TGTGCCAGCAGCTCCACTAGCGGAACCTCCTACGAGCAGTACTTC
>-|-|TRBV6-5|TRBJ2-1
CASSYSQDNEQFF
TGTGCCAGCAGTTACTCCCAAGACAATGAGCAGTTCTTC
>many|-|TRBV20-1|TRBJ2-1
CSARKIGASSYNEQFF
TGCAGTGCTCGGAAGATCGGGGCTAGCTCCTACAATGAGCAGTTCTTC
>few|TRBD1|TRBV5-1|TRBJ1-4
CASSFTGGYEKLFF
TGCGCCAGCAGCTTCACAGGGGGCTATGAAAAACTGTTTTTT
>few|-|TRBV19|TRBJ2-2
CASSVGWELFF
TGTGCCAGTAGTGTGGGATGGGAGCTGTTTTTT
>many|-|TRBV29-1|TRBJ2-1
CSVELAFAYNEQFF
TGCAGCGTTGAATTAGCGTTCGCCTACAATGAGCAGTTCTTC
>many|-|TRBV9|TRBJ2-1
CASGSGLNNEQFF
TGTGCCAGCGGCTCCGGACTAAACAATGAGCAGTTCTTC
>-|-|TRBV18|TRBJ2-2
CVTVEETGELFF
TGTGTCACCGTCGAGGAGACCGGGGAGCTGTTTTTT